Below, 28 T cell receptor beta chains from the same sample are listed, as sequenced in a study of identical twins (dated by TCRdb to the mid-2010s). Library construction relied on 5' RACE. These reads were obtained on an Illumina HiSeq 2000. TCRdb redid the processing of the public reads, applying fastp at Q25 and MiXCR, and retained in-frame beta chains. Each record represents a unique CDR3 protein, reported with the most common genes and DNA among its rows. This sample gives 130,000 to 150,000 distinct CDR3 sequences in total; roughly 3.5% of them show up just once. In total, the top ten clones hold approximately 7.7% of the sample. The sequenced material came from memory T cells sorted from blood. The sample's cell subset or site label, decoded: CD45RO+ enriched T cells. All receptors come from a man between 18 and 35 years old in good health.

Many counts were recorded for this clonotype. In nucleotides, the CDR3 is TGTGCCATCAGTGAGTCGCGGGGAAATGGCGAGACCCAGTACTTC. It is translated as CAISESRGNGETQYF. J is TRBJ2-5 and V is TRBV10-3; D possibly corresponds to TRBD2 (6 bases). Trimming removed 0 bases from V and 5 bases from J, with 13 bases in between. The CDR3 totals 15 residues. Germline CDR1 reads ENHRY; CDR2 reads SYGVKD.

This clonotype was seen repeatedly, ten times or more. The J gene is TRBJ2-5, the V gene TRBV7-2; 8 bases fit TRBD1. CDR1 is SGHTA, CDR2 FQGNSA, per germline. V lost 6 bases, J lost 2 bases, and 8 bases stayed unmatched. This CDR3 is built from 15 residues. Here the CDR3 reads CASRPPGTGQETQYF. CDR3 DNA: TGTGCCAGCAGACCACCGGGGACAGGACAAGAGACCCAGTACTTC.

This clonotype came up many times. The chain combines TRBV7-9 with TRBJ2-1, with no clear D. The CDR3 totals 12 residues. CDR1 is SEHNR and CDR2 is FQNEAQ in the germline V gene (reference sequence). V was cut by 2 bases and J by 7 bases, with 6 bases left in between. The CDR3: CASSLLPNEQFF. The CDR3 DNA reads TGTGCCAGCAGCTTACTTCCGAATGAGCAGTTCTTC.

In its sample, this clonotype was seen many times. V and J are TRBV7-2 and TRBJ1-5; the match to TRBD1 covers 7 bases. CDR1 and CDR2 (germline): SGHTA, FQGNSA. The CDR3 has 14 residues. V lost 5 bases and J lost 4; bases outside the gene matches: 5. CDR3 DNA sequence: TGTGCCAGCAGCCCGGGACAGTATAATCAGCCCCAGCATTTT. Translation: CASSPGQYNQPQHF.

There are a few counts of this clonotype. The chain carries TRBV5-6 and TRBJ2-2; 9 bases map to TRBD1. CDR1 is SGHDT, CDR2 YYEEEE, per germline. With V trimmed by 4 bases and J by 4 bases, 8 bases remained unmatched. This CDR3 is 16 amino acids long. CDR3 residues: CASSPRTGAVTGELFF. In nucleotides, the CDR3 is TGTGCCAGCAGCCCCCGGACAGGGGCCGTCACCGGGGAGCTGTTTTTT.

To note about this clonotype: Just one base apart from a much larger clone, this may be a read error. This chain links TRBV5-5 with TRBJ2-1; 7 bases agree with TRBD1. Trimming removed 2 bases from V and 3 bases from J; junction bases left unmatched: 8. Germline V CDR1 and CDR2: SGHKS, YYEKEE (reference sequence). This CDR3 has 16 amino acids. CDR3 amino acids: CASSFEGAHRYNEQFF. The CDR3 DNA sequence: TGTGCCAGCAGCTTTGAGGGGGCCCACCGCTACAATGAGCAGTTCTTC.

This clonotype came up many times. CDR3 sequence (DNA): TGCGCCAGCAAGCTCGGAGGACAGGGTCAAAATACGCAGTATTTT. Translating it yields CASKLGGQGQNTQYF. This sequence joins TRBV10-2 and TRBJ2-3; 8 bases line up with TRBD1. After removal of 7 bases from V and 7 bases from J, the junction contained 13 bases not matched to a gene. This CDR3 has 15 amino acids. The germline V gene encodes CDR1 WSHSY and CDR2 SAAADI.

This clonotype occurred many times. The CDR3 coding sequence is TGTGCCAGCAGCTTAACCTCCGCAGGGGGGGGGTCCTACGAGCAGTACGTC. Translating gives CASSLTSAGGGSYEQYV. The chain links TRBV11-2 to TRBJ2-7, with D perhaps matching TRBD1 or TRBD2 (7 bases each). V shed 2 bases and J shed 1 base, with 18 bases lying between them. Germline V gene data show CDR1 as SGHAT and CDR2 as FQNNGV. The CDR3 has 17 amino acids.

This clonotype has at least ten counts. CDR3 sequence reads: CASSLGTPTGGKNIQYF. The CDR3 nucleotides read TGCGCCAGCAGCCTCGGGACGCCTACAGGAGGCAAAAACATTCAGTACTTC. The chain joins TRBV5-1 to TRBJ2-4, with D possibly being TRBD1 or TRBD2 (5 bases each). The CDR3 is made up of 17 amino acids. Germline-derived CDR1 and CDR2 are SGHRS and YFSETQ. The V gene lost 4 bases and the J gene lost 3 bases, with 20 bases spanning the gap.

Ten or more counts support this clonotype. The V and J genes are TRBV7-2 and TRBJ1-2; TRBD1 might be the D (5 bases). Germline V lookup: CDR1 SGHTA, CDR2 FQGNSA. V was shortened by 5 bases and J by 4 bases, with 14 bases between the two germline ends. There are 14 residues in the CDR3. The CDR3 loop reads CASSQGRTLYGYTF. The CDR3 nucleotides are TGTGCCAGCAGCCAGGGACGGACCCTCTATGGCTACACCTTC.

This clonotype occurred many times. The chain joins TRBV5-1 to TRBJ2-7; 7 nucleotides match TRBD2. CDR3 size: 14 residues. The ends lost 2 bases at V and 4 bases at J; junction bases unmatched: 6. Germline CDR1 SGHRS, CDR2 YFSETQ. In DNA, the CDR3 is TGCGCCAGCAGCTTTGGGACGGGGGGATACGAGCAGTACTTC. Amino acid sequence: CASSFGTGGYEQYF.

This clonotype has a handful of counts. The chain uses TRBV30 and TRBJ2-1; no firm D call. V dropped 0 bases and J dropped 7 bases, with 4 bases sitting between them. Germline lookup yields CDR1 GTSNPN and CDR2 SVGIG (reference sequence). The CDR3 runs 11 residues. In DNA, the CDR3 is TGTGCCTGGAGTGTATGGAATGAGCAGTTCTTC. Translated: CAWSVWNEQFF.

The sample holds many counts of this clonotype. The rearrangement links TRBV29-1 to TRBJ2-2; the match to TRBD2 covers 8 bases. The CDR3 is 14 amino acids. In germline, CDR1 is SQVTM, CDR2 ANQGSEA. J was trimmed by 3 bases and V by 6 bases; bases with no gene match: 6. The chain's CDR3 is CSVGTRWDTGELFF. The CDR3 DNA sequence: TGCAGCGTGGGGACTAGATGGGACACCGGGGAGCTGTTTTTT.

This clonotype has just one count. This sequence joins TRBV20-1 and TRBJ2-1, with 11 bases that match TRBD2. There are 14 residues in the CDR3. Germline V lookup: CDR1 DFQATT, CDR2 SNEGSKA (reference sequence). The ends lost 4 bases at V and 2 bases at J; junction bases unmatched: 1. CDR3 protein: CSAMTSGAYNEQFF. The CDR3 DNA reads TGCAGTGCTATGACTAGCGGGGCCTACAATGAGCAGTTCTTC.

Many counts were recorded for this clonotype. The chain uses TRBV30 and TRBJ2-1; D is ambiguous. The V and J ends lost 0 bases and 9 bases respectively, with 9 bases between them. The CDR3 is 12 amino acids. Looked up from germline, CDR1 is GTSNPN and CDR2 is SVGIG (reference sequence). In DNA form, the CDR3 reads TGTGCCTGGAGTGTACCGGGTCTTGAGCAGTTCTTC. It codes for CAWSVPGLEQFF.

This clonotype was picked up a small number of times. The chain couples TRBV4-2 to TRBJ1-1; D is ambiguous. V shed 1 base and J shed 3 bases, with 6 bases lying between them. The CDR3 extends over 13 amino acids. Germline V CDR1 and CDR2: LGHNA, YNFKEQ. The CDR3 region is CASSQVLDTEAFF. As DNA, the CDR3 is TGTGCCAGCAGCCAAGTTCTCGACACTGAAGCTTTCTTT.

At least ten counts were recorded for this clonotype. The genes are TRBV7-2 and TRBJ2-1; TRBD2 matches at 10 bases. This CDR3 region has 15 residues. CDR1 and CDR2 (germline): SGHTA, FQGNSA. Trimming took 4 bases from V and 4 from J; bases not matched to a gene: 4. CDR3 sequence reads: CASSSVAGGYNEQFF. The CDR3 nucleotides read TGTGCCAGCAGCTCAGTAGCGGGAGGATACAATGAGCAGTTCTTC.

This clonotype has ten or more counts. The V and J genes are TRBV5-1 and TRBJ2-3; D not resolved. The V gene lost 4 bases and the J gene lost 3 bases, with 6 bases spanning the gap. CDR1 SGHRS and CDR2 YFSETQ come from the germline V gene. CDR3 length: 12 amino acids. This CDR3 is CASSGVTDTQYF. CDR3 coding DNA: TGCGCCAGCAGCGGGGTGACAGATACGCAGTATTTT.

The chain combines TRBV11-2 with TRBJ2-3; the match to TRBD2 covers 13 bases. Germline CDR1 and CDR2: SGHAT and FQNNGV. V trimming: 5 bases; J trimming: 8 bases; junction bases outside the gene matches: 19. The CDR3 contains 19 residues. In DNA, the CDR3 is TGTGCCAGCAGCACGGTATCGCCGGGACTAGCGGGAATGAGCGGTACGCAGTATTTT. This codes for CASSTVSPGLAGMSGTQYF.

This clonotype was seen repeatedly, ten times or more. The V gene is TRBV4-3, the J gene TRBJ2-3, with D maybe TRBD2 (6 bases). Germline V gene sequence: CDR1 LGHNA, CDR2 YSLEER. V was trimmed by 3 bases and J by 2 bases, leaving 24 bases between them. The CDR3 totals 19 residues. The CDR3 loop is CASSQDSGYGYHFTDTQYF. CDR3 sequence (DNA): TGCGCCAGCAGCCAGGATAGCGGATACGGCTACCATTTCACAGATACGCAGTATTTT.

Ten or more counts support this clonotype. CDR3 amino acids: CASTADRAVGNTIYF. CDR3 in DNA: TGTGCCAGCACCGCGGACAGGGCTGTCGGAAACACCATATATTTT. V is TRBV6-1 and J is TRBJ1-3; 8 bases are a match to TRBD1. The CDR3 totals 15 residues. In germline, CDR1 is MNHNS, CDR2 SASEGT. V shed 7 bases, J shed 4 bases, and the junction held 9 bases outside the gene matches.

This clonotype was detected ten times or more. V and J are TRBV3-1 and TRBJ2-5, with D tentatively TRBD1 or TRBD2 (5 bases each). CDR1 and CDR2 from the germline V gene are LGHDT and YNNKEL (reference sequence). Between the trimmed V and J ends, which lost 4 bases and 2 bases, there was a span of 11 bases. This CDR3 has 14 residues. Here the CDR3 DNA reads TGTGCCAGCAGCCCCGGGGACCCTCAAGAGACCCAGTACTTC. Its translation is CASSPGDPQETQYF.

The chain recombines TRBV19 with TRBJ2-1; tentative D call: TRBD2 (6 bases). The V and J ends lost 6 bases and 8 bases respectively, with 17 bases between them. The CDR3 runs 14 residues. Germline CDR1 LNHDA, CDR2 SQIVND (reference sequence). The CDR3 region has the DNA TGTGCCAGTAGATGGGGACTCATCGGGGATGAGCAGTTCTTC. It specifies CASRWGLIGDEQFF.

This clonotype appeared many times. This rearrangement joins TRBV12-3 or TRBV12-4 to TRBJ2-2, with a possible D match to TRBD1 (6 bases). Between the trimmed V and J ends, which lost 5 bases and 6 bases, there was a span of 16 bases. This CDR3 comprises 15 residues. CDR3 DNA sequence: TGTGCCAGCAGTCGGGACATTCGTAGCCCCGGGGAGCTGTTTTTT. The encoded protein is CASSRDIRSPGELFF.

CDR3 sequence reads: CASSLAGSKNIQYF. CDR3 bases: TGTGCCAGCAGCCTGGCAGGGAGTAAAAACATTCAGTACTTC. The J gene is TRBJ2-4, the V gene TRBV11-1; D assignment may be TRBD1 or TRBD2 (5 bases each). V lost 5 bases, J lost 4 bases, and 12 bases lay in between. CDR1 and CDR2 (germline): SGHAT, FQDESV (reference sequence). The CDR3 has 14 residues.

V and J are TRBV30 and TRBJ2-3, with 9 bases identical to TRBD1. The germline CDR1 and CDR2 sequences are GTSNPN and SVGIG (reference sequence). V lost 1 base and J lost 2; bases outside the gene matches: 4. The CDR3 is made up of 15 amino acids. Here the CDR3 reads CAWSAGQGYTDTQYF. As DNA, the CDR3 is TGTGCCTGGAGTGCAGGACAGGGGTACACAGATACGCAGTATTTT.

The chain uses TRBV18 and TRBJ1-5; possibly TRBD1 for D (5 bases). CDR3 length: 13 amino acids. With 5 bases removed from V and 10 bases from J, the gap between germline ends came to 15 bases. CDR1 is KGHSH, CDR2 LQKENI, per germline. CDR3 sequence reads: CASSSGRPNPQHF. For the CDR3, the DNA is TGTGCCAGCTCATCGGGACGTCCAAATCCCCAGCATTTT.

This clonotype was counted ten times or more. The CDR3 coding sequence is TGTGCCAGCTCCCGGGACATTTACCAAGAGACCCAGTACTTC. This codes for CASSRDIYQETQYF. The rearrangement uses TRBV7-2 and TRBJ2-5, with a tentative D call TRBD1 (6 bases). Trimming removed 8 bases from V and 0 bases from J, with 13 bases in between. The CDR3 loop spans 14 amino acids. In germline, CDR1 is SGHTA, CDR2 FQGNSA.